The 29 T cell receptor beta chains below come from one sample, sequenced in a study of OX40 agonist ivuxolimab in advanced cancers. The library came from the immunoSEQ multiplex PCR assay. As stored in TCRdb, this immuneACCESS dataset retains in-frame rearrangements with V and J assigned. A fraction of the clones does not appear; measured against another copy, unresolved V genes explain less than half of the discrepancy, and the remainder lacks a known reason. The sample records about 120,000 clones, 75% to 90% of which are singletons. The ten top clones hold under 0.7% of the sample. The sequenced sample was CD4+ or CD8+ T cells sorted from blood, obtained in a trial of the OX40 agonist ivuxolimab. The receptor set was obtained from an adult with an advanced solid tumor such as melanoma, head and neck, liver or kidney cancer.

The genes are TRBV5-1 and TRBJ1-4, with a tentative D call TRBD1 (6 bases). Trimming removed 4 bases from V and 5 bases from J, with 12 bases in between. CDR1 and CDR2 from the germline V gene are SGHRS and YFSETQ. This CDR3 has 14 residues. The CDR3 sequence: CASSTNDRNEKLFF. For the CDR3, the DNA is TGCGCCAGCAGCACCAACGACAGGAATGAAAAACTGTTTTTT.

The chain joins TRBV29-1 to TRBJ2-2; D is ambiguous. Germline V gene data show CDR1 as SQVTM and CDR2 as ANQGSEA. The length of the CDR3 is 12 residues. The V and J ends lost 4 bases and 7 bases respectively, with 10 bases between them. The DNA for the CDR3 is TGCAGCGTTGTTGGGAATAGCGGGGAGCTGTTTTTT. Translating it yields CSVVGNSGELFF.

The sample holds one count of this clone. CDR3 bases: TGCAGCGTGAGGACAGGGTGGTCTGAAGCTTTCTTT. As protein: CSVRTGWSEAFF. This chain joins TRBV29-1 and TRBJ1-1; 8 bases fit TRBD1. Trimming removed 6 bases from V and 6 bases from J; junction bases left unmatched: 6. The CDR3 has 12 amino acids. Germline V gene sequence: CDR1 SQVTM, CDR2 ANQGSEA.

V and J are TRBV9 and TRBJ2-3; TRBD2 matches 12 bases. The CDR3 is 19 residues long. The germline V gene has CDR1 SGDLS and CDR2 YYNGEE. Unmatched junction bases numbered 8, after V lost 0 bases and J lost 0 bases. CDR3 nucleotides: TGTGCCAGCAGCGTAGCCCCGACTAGCGGGGGAGCCAGCACAGATACGCAGTATTTT. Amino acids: CASSVAPTSGGASTDTQYF. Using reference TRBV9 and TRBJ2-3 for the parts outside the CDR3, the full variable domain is DSGVTQTPKHLITATGQRVTLRCSPRSGDLSVYWYQQSLDQGLQFLIQYYNGEERAKGNILERFSAQQFPDLHSELNLSSLELGDSALYFCASSVAPTSGGASTDTQYFGPGTRLTVL.

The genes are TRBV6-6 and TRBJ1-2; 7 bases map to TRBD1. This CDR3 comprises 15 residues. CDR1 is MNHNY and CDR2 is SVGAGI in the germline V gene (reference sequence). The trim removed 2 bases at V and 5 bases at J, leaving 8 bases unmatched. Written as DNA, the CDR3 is TGTGCCAGCAGTTACCCGGACAGGACATTTTATGGCTACACCTTC. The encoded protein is CASSYPDRTFYGYTF.

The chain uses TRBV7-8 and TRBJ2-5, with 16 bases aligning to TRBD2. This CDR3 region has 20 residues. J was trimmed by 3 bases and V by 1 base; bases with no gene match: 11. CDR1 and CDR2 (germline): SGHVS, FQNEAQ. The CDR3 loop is CASSLDSRGLAGGNKETQYF. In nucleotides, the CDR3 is TGTGCCAGCAGCTTAGATAGTCGGGGACTAGCGGGGGGGAACAAAGAGACCCAGTACTTC.

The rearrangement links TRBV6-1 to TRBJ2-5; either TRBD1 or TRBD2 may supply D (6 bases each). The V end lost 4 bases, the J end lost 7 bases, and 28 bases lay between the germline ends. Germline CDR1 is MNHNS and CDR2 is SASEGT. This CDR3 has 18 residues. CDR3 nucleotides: TGTGCCAGCAGTGCATATGTCCCGGGGGCGCGTTCATTGGTGACCCAGTACTTC. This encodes CASSAYVPGARSLVTQYF.

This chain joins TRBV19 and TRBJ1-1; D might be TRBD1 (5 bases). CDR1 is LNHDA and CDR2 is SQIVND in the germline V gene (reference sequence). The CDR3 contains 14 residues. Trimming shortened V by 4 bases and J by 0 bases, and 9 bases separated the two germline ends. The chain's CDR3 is CASSTRDLNTEAFF. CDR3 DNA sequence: TGTGCCAGTAGTACCCGGGACTTGAACACTGAAGCTTTCTTT.

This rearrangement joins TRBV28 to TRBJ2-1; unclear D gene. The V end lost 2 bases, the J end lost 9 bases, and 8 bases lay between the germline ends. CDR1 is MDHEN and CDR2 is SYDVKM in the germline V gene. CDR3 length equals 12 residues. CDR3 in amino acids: CASSLRSGEQFF. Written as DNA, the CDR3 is TGTGCCAGCAGTTTAAGGTCTGGTGAGCAGTTCTTC. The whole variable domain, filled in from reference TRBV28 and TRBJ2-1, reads DVKVTQSSRYLVKRTGEKVFLECVQDMDHENMFWYRQDPGLGLRLIYFSYDVKMKEKGDIPEGYSVSREKKERFSLILESASTNQTSMYLCASSLRSGEQFFGPGTRLTVL.

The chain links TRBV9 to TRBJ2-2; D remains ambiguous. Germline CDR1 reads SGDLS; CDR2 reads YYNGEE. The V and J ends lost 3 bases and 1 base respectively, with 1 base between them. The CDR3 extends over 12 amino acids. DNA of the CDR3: TGTGCCAGCAGCGAGAACACCGGGGAGCTGTTTTTT. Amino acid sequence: CASSENTGELFF.

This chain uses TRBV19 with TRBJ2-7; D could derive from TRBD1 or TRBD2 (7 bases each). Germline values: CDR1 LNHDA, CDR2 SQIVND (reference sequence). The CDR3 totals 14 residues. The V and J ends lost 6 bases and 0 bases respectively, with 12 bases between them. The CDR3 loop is CASSPRGGSYEQYF. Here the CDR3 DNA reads TGTGCCAGTAGCCCCAGGGGGGGCTCCTACGAGCAGTACTTC.

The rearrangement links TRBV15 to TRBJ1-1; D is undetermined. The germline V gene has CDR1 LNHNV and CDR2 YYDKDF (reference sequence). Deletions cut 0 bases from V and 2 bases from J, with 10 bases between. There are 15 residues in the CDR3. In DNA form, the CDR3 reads TGTGCCACCAGCAGAGATCTGGCGGGAAACACTGAAGCTTTCTTT. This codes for CATSRDLAGNTEAFF.

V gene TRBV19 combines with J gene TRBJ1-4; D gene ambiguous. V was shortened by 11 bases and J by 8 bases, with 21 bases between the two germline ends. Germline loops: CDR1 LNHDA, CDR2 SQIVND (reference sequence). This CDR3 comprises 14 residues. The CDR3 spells CASSKPGQEEKLFF. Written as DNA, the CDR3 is TGTGCCTCCTCTAAGCCCGGGCAGGAGGAAAAACTGTTTTTT.

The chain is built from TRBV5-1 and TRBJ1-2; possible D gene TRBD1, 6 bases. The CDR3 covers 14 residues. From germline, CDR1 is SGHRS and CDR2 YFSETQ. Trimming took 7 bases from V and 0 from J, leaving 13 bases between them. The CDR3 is CASARQDANYGYTF. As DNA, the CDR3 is TGCGCCAGCGCCCGACAGGACGCTAACTATGGCTACACCTTC.

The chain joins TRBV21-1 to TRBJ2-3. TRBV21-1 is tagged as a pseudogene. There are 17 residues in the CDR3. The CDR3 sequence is CASSKASGLRGTDTQYF. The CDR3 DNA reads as TGTGCCAGCAGTAAAGCCTCCGGGCTAAGGGGCACAGATACGCAGTATTTT.

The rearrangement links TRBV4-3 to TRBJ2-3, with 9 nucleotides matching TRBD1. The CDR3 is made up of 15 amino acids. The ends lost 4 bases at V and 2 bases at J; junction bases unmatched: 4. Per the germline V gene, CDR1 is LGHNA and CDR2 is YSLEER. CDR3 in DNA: TGCGCCAGCAGCCCCCGGGACAGGGTCACAGATACGCAGTATTTT. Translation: CASSPRDRVTDTQYF.

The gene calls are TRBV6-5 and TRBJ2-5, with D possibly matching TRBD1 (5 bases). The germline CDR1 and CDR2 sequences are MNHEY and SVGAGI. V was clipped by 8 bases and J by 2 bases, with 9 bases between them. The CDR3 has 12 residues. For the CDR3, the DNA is TGTGCCAGCGGGGCGCTACAAGAGACCCAGTACTTC. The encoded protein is CASGALQETQYF.

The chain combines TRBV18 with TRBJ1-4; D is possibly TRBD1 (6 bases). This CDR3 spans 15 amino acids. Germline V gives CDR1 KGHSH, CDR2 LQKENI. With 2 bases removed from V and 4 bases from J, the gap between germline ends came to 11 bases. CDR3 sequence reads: CASSPSTGFNEKLFF. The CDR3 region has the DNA TGTGCCAGCTCACCATCTACAGGGTTTAATGAAAAACTGTTTTTT.

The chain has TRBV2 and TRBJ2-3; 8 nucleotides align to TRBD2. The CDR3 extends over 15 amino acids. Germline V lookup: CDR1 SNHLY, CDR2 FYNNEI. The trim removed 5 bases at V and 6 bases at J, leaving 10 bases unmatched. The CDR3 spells CASSPQLRGVDTQYF. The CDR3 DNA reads TGTGCCAGCAGTCCCCAGTTGCGGGGGGTTGATACGCAGTATTTT.

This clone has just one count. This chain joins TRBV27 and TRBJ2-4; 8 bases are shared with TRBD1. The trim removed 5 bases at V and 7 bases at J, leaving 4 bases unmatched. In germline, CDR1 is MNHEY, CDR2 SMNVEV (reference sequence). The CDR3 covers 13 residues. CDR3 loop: CASSLQGVNIQYF. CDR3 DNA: TGTGCCAGCAGTCTACAGGGGGTGAACATTCAGTACTTC.

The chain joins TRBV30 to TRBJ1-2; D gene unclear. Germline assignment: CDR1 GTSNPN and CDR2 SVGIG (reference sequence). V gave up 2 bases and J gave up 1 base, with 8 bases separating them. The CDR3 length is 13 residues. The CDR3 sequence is CAWSKNSNYGYTF. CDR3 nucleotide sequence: TGTGCCTGGAGTAAGAACAGTAACTATGGCTACACCTTC.

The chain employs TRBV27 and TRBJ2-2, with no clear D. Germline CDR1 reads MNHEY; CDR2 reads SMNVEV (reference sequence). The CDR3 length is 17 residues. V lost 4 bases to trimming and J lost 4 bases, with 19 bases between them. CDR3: CASSSGRLELVTGELFF. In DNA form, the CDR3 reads TGTGCCAGCAGTTCAGGACGCCTGGAGCTAGTCACCGGGGAGCTGTTTTTT.

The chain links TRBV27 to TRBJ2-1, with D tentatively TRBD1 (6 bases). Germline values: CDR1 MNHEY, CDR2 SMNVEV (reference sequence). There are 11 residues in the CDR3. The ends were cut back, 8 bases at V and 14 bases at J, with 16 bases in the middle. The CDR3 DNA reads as TGTGCCAGCGCAAACCGGGACAAGGAGTTCTTC. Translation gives CASANRDKEFF.

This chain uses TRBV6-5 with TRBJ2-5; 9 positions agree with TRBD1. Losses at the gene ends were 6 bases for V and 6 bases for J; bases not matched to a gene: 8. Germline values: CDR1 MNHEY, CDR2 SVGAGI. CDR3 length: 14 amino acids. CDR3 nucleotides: TGTGCCAGCAGCGACAGGGGGATTCGGAAGACCCAGTACTTC. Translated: CASSDRGIRKTQYF.

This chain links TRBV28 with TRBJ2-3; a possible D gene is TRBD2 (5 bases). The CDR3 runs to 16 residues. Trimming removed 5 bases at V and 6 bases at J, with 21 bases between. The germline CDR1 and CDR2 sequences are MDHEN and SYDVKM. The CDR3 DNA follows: TGTGCCAGCAGTCCTCATGCCCCGGGGAAAGGGGATACGCAGTATTTT. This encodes CASSPHAPGKGDTQYF.

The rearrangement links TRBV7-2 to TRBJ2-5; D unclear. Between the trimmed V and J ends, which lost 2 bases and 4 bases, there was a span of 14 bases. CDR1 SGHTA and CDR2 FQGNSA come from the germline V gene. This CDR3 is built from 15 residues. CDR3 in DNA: TGTGCCAGCAGCTTATCTTCACGAAAGGGAGAGACCCAGTACTTC. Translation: CASSLSSRKGETQYF. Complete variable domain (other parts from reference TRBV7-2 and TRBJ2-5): GAGVSQSPSNKVTEKGKDVELRCDPISGHTALYWYRQSLGQGLEFLIYFQGNSAPDKSGLPSDRFSAERTGGSVSTLTIQRTQQEDSAVYLCASSLSSRKGETQYFGPGTRLLVL.

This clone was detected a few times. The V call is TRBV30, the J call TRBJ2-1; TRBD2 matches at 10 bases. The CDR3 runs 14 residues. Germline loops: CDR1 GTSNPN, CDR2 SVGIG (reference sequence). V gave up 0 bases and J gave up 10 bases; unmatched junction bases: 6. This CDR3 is CAWSVLAGGGEQFF. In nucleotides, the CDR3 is TGTGCCTGGAGTGTGTTAGCGGGGGGTGGAGAGCAGTTCTTC.

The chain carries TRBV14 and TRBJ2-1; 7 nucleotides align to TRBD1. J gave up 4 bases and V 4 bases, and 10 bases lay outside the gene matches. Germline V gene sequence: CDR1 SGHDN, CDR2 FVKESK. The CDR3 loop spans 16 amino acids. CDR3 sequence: CASSRAGTAIYNEQFF. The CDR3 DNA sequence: TGTGCCAGCAGCCGGGCCGGGACAGCGATTTACAATGAGCAGTTCTTC.

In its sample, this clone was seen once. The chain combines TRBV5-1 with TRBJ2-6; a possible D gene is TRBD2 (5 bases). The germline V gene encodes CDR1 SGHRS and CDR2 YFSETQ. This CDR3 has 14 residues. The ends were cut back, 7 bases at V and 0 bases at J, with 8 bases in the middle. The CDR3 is CASGEPSGANVLTF. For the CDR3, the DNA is TGCGCCAGCGGGGAGCCCTCTGGGGCCAACGTCCTGACTTTC.